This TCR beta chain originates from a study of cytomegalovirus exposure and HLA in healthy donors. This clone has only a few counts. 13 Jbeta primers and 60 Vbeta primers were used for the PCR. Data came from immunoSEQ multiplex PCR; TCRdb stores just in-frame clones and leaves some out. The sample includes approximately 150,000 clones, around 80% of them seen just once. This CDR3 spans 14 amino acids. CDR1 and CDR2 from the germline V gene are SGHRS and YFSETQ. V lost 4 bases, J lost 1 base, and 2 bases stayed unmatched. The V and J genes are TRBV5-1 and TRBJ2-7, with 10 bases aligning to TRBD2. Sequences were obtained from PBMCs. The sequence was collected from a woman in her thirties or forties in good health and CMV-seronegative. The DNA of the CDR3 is TGCGCCAGCAGCCCGACTAGCGGGTCCTACGAGCAGTACTTC. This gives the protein CASSPTSGSYEQYF.